A single T cell receptor beta chain is shown here with its context. The CDR3 is 13 residues long. Between the trimmed V and J ends, which lost 7 bases and 3 bases, there was a span of 10 bases. CDR1 is LGHNT, CDR2 FRNRAP, per germline. Researchers report isolating at least 6.5 million PBMCs per sample. The extraction recovered at least 5 micrograms of total RNA per sample. A J-beta primer mix and a sample-barcoded 5' primer were used in a second PCR of about 7 to 12 cycles. A single record per CDR3 protein comes from TCRdb applying MiXCR to the 5' RACE reads. The sample carries about 1.8 million distinct CDR3 sequences, around 48% recorded once. This sample stems from a study of blood T cells in healthy people across ages.

The clonotype was recovered from a woman in her thirties or forties in good health. The chain is built from TRBV12-5 and TRBJ1-5; D not resolved. The sequencing sample was made of blood. In DNA form, the CDR3 reads TGTGCTAGTGCCCGTTCGGTCAATCAGCCCCAGCATTTT. Translation gives CASARSVNQPQHF.